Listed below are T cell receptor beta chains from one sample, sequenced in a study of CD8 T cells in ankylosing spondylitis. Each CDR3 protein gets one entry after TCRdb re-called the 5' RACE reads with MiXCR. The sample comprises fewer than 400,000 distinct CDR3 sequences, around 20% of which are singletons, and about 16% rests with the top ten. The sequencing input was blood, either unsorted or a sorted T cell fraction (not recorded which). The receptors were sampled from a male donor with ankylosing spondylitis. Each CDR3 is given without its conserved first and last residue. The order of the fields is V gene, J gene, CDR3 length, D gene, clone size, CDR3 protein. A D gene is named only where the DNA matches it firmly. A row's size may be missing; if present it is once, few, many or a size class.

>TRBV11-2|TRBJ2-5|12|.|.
ASSTQGIQETQY
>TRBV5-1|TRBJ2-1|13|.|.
ASRGGGRPGDEQF
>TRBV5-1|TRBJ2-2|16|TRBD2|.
ASSKRILAGANTGELF
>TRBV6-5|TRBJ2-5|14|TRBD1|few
ASSYNTPGQGETQY
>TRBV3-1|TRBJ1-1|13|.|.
ASSQVPARGTEAF
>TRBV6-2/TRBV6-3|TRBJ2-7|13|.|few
ASSPIALRDYEQY
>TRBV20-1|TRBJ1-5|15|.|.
SARSTRQPYSNQPQH
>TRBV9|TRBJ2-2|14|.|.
ASSVQAGYNTGELF
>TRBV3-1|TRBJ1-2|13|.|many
ASSHGRDMLYGYT
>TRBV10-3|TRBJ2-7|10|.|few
AISGTTYEQY
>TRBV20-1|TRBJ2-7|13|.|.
SARDHRDSGYEQY
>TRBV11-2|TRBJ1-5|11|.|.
ASSNSRNQPQH
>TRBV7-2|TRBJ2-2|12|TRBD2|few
ASSWREGSGELF
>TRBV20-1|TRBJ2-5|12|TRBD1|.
SARGGRYQETQY
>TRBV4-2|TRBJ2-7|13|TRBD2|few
ASSQETSGRVEQY
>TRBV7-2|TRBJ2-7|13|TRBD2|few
ASSLSLSGAYEQY
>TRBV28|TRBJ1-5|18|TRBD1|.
ASTPPGTGVFSRTNQPQH
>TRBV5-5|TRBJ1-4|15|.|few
ASSLPEDGATNEKLF